Included here is one T cell receptor (beta chain) sequence, with context. The data belong to a study of blood T cell repertoires in COVID-19. Study in general: Specimens from acute and convalescent COVID-19 originated in the United States, Italy and Spain. From T cells, B-cell-depleted T cells, or PBMCs came the material, which was cDNA or gDNA.

Original data processing: Reference gene primer amplification gave estimated nucleated cell counts. The method was immunoSEQ multiplex PCR; TCRdb's version includes in-frame clones alone and lacks a portion of them. The DNA gave D and trimming, while V, J and clone size come from that table. The sample contains about 140,000 clones, about 80% of which appear only once. Sample: peripheral blood. This TCR was recovered from a woman of 80 years or more in a cohort sampled during active or convalescent COVID-19.

CDR3 DNA: TGCGCCAGCAGCTTGTCCGTAGCGGGGTCAGATACGCAGTATTTT. Its protein product is CASSLSVAGSDTQYF. The V call is TRBV5-1, the J call TRBJ2-3, with 8 nucleotides matching TRBD2. Germline V gene data show CDR1 as SGHRS and CDR2 as YFSETQ. V lost 1 base and J lost 4; bases outside the gene matches: 5. This CDR3 spans 15 amino acids.